Reported below is one T cell receptor (beta chain). The antigen is not known. Vbeta (60) and Jbeta (13) primers were used in the PCR. Assay: immunoSEQ multiplex PCR; the TCRdb copy retains only in-frame clones and omits some. The repertoire holds under 150,000 clones, with approximately 80% as singletons. This sample stems from a study of cytomegalovirus exposure and HLA in healthy donors. Looked up from germline, CDR1 is SGHKS and CDR2 is YYEKEE (reference sequence). The CDR3 runs to 13 residues. The ends were cut back, 3 bases at V and 3 bases at J, with 7 bases in the middle. Findings and caveats of the study: Listed as cytomegalovirus-associated were over 150 TCR beta chains. The only immune exposure information that was available was CMV serostatus.

The clonotype comes from a male donor in good health and CMV-seronegative. This chain joins TRBV5-5 and TRBJ1-5; D is undetermined. Specimen: PBMCs. CDR3 loop: CASSWADNQPQHF. DNA of the CDR3: TGTGCCAGCAGCTGGGCAGACAATCAGCCCCAGCATTTT. The full variable domain, completed using reference TRBV5-5 and TRBJ1-5, is DAGVTQSPTHLIKTRGQQVTLRCSPISGHKSVSWYQQVLGQGPQFIFQYYEKEERGRGNFPDRFSARQFPNYSSELNVNALLLGDSALYLCASSWADNQPQHFGDGTRLSIL.